This is a list of T cell receptor beta chains from one sample in a study of T-cell reconstitution after alpha-beta-depleted transplantation in children. TCRdb independently ran MiXCR on the PCR reads; one entry per CDR3 protein. The sample has roughly 500,000 distinct CDR3 sequences; approximately 32% are singletons. Here the sequenced sample was PBMCs from the stem cell graft donor, taken from the stem cell graft. The receptors stem from a human donor who donated a stem cell graft to a child with aplastic anemia. Both conserved end residues are trimmed from each CDR3. Fields, in order: J gene, V gene, clone size, D gene, CDR3 protein. D genes are given only for firm matches. Not every row has a clone size; where given, it reads once, few, many or a size class.

TRBJ2-5,TRBV7-9,-,TRBD2,ASSRPSGSKETQY
TRBJ2-3,TRBV12-3/TRBV12-4,-,-,ASSFYTNTQY
TRBJ2-3,TRBV12-3/TRBV12-4,many,-,ASSLPGRFWY
TRBJ1-1,TRBV6-1,-,-,ASSEQGHTEAF
TRBJ1-2,TRBV28,-,TRBD1,ASSLTDRGDYGYT
TRBJ2-5,TRBV4-3,few,-,ASSQGFAETQY
TRBJ2-3,TRBV6-5,-,TRBD1,ASSYSTGIRDTQY
TRBJ1-1,TRBV5-6,once,-,ASSLTFTNTEAF
TRBJ1-5,TRBV28,-,TRBD1,ASLQGDGNQPQH
TRBJ1-5,TRBV7-9,-,TRBD1,ASSFISGQGHQPQH
TRBJ1-5,TRBV18,few,-,ASSPRGTRNQPQH
TRBJ2-3,TRBV5-1,few,TRBD2,ASSFPGGADTQY
TRBJ1-1,TRBV9,many,-,ASSVTENTEAF
TRBJ2-1,TRBV20-1,few,-,SANERPVSYNEQF
TRBJ2-5,TRBV19,-,TRBD1,TSSLKGPGQGSETQY
TRBJ1-1,TRBV6-2/TRBV6-3,few,-,ASQTGFTEAF
TRBJ2-3,TRBV5-1,few,TRBD2,ASSLSIAGETDTQY
TRBJ2-7,TRBV4-2,few,-,ASSQGLEFGEQY
TRBJ1-2,TRBV12-3/TRBV12-4,-,TRBD1,ASSPRRQGRSYGYT
TRBJ2-1,TRBV7-9,few,-,ASSSLPRLSNEQF
TRBJ1-2,TRBV12-3/TRBV12-4,few,-,ASSTRANYGYT
TRBJ1-4,TRBV15,few,-,ATSREERGVWEKLF
TRBJ1-1,TRBV18,-,-,ASAFWANTEAF
TRBJ1-6,TRBV10-3,-,-,AISESGGPLH
TRBJ2-2,TRBV7-2,many,TRBD2,ASSFSQRGGGELF
TRBJ2-1,TRBV20-1,few,-,SARGGLERSELNEQF
TRBJ1-4,TRBV4-3,-,-,ASSPWGADEKLF
TRBJ1-1,TRBV12-3/TRBV12-4,few,-,ASSLGRSSEAF
TRBJ2-3,TRBV7-2,-,TRBD2,ASSSLAGARGTQY
TRBJ2-7,TRBV20-1,-,-,SAEGPGPGEQY
TRBJ1-2,TRBV29-1,few,TRBD1,SDADRGLGYT
TRBJ2-5,TRBV15,-,TRBD2,ATSRARLAGPQETQY
TRBJ1-2,TRBV12-3/TRBV12-4,-,-,ASSLATHYGYT
TRBJ2-5,TRBV20-1,-,TRBD1,SANPGTGGGETQY
TRBJ2-1,TRBV2,once,-,ASSDMYEQF
TRBJ2-5,TRBV24-1,few,TRBD1,ATSDSSTGRETQY
TRBJ1-1,TRBV5-6,few,TRBD1,ASSPRQGWSTEAF
TRBJ2-4,TRBV30,-,-,AWSVSELAKNIQY
TRBJ2-3,TRBV6-1,-,TRBD1,ASSDQTGWATDTQY
TRBJ1-4,TRBV5-6,few,-,ASSLVNTRDEKLF
TRBJ2-3,TRBV12-3/TRBV12-4,many,-,ASSLGGPDTQY
TRBJ1-1,TRBV5-1,-,TRBD1,ASSLAGQGTEAF